These T cell receptor beta chains were read from a single sample in a study of blood T cell repertoires in COVID-19. The table came from immunoSEQ multiplex PCR; TCRdb's copy has only in-frame clones and leaves some out. The sample contains 75,000 to 95,000 clones, roughly 70% of which appear only once. Sequences were obtained from peripheral blood. The receptors were gathered from a man aged 65 to 85 with COVID-19, enrolled during active disease. CDR3s include the opening cysteine and the closing phenylalanine or tryptophan. A D gene is named only where the DNA matches it firmly. Clone size is given for some rows only: seen once, a few or many times, or a class if the clone is expanded.

v_gene	abundance	j_gene	d_gene	CDR3nt	CDR3aa
TRBV19	NA	TRBJ2-2	NA	TGTGCCAGTAGCCGGACTAACACCGGGGAGCTGTTTTTT	CASSRTNTGELFF
TRBV6-4	NA	TRBJ2-1	TRBD1	TGTGCCAGCAGTTCTGGACAGGGTGAACAGTTCTTC	CASSSGQGEQFF
TRBV6-1	NA	TRBJ2-4	NA	TGTGCCAGCAGTGAATGGGGGCAGAACAAAAACATTCAGTACTTC	CASSEWGQNKNIQYF
TRBV5-1	NA	TRBJ1-5	NA	TGCGCCAGCAGCTTGGGAGAACGCAATCAGCCCCAGCATTTT	CASSLGERNQPQHF
TRBV27	once	TRBJ1-4	NA	TGTGCCAGCACCAGAGACTGGACAACTAATGAAAAACTGTTTTTT	CASTRDWTTNEKLFF
TRBV5-1	NA	TRBJ2-1	NA	TGCGCCAGCAAGCCAACCGGGGTATTCAATGAGCAGTTCTTC	CASKPTGVFNEQFF
TRBV5-6	NA	TRBJ1-1	TRBD1	TGTGCCAGCAGCTTCACCGGGACAGGGAACACTGAAGCTTTCTTT	CASSFTGTGNTEAFF
TRBV6-5	NA	TRBJ2-1	NA	TGTGCCAGCAGTAATGAGAGAAGCTCCTACAATGAGCAGTTCTTC	CASSNERSSYNEQFF
TRBV7-3	NA	TRBJ2-1	NA	TGTGCCAGCAGCATCTCATCTACTAGTATCGAGCAGTTCTTC	CASSISSTSIEQFF
TRBV28	NA	TRBJ1-2	TRBD1	TGTGCCAGCAGCCAAGCTACAGGGGTCTATGGCTACACCTTC	CASSQATGVYGYTF
TRBV9	NA	TRBJ1-2	NA	TGTGCCAGCAGCGTAGGGGAGGGCCGATCTAACTATGGCTACACCTTC	CASSVGEGRSNYGYTF
TRBV11-3	NA	TRBJ2-7	NA	TGTGCCAGCAGCTTAGGGACAGCTTTCGGGGAGCAGTACTTC	CASSLGTAFGEQYF
TRBV3-1/TRBV3-2	NA	TRBJ2-3	NA	TGTGCCAGCAGCGCCGGGACAACGCAGTATTTT	CASSAGTTQYF
TRBV29-1	once	TRBJ2-7	NA	TGCAGCGTTGAAGGCGGGCTCTACGAGCAGTACTTC	CSVEGGLYEQYF
TRBV28	NA	TRBJ1-3	NA	TGTGCCAGCAGGAAACAGGGAACTGGAAACACCATATATTTT	CASRKQGTGNTIYF
TRBV7-3	NA	TRBJ2-1	TRBD2	TGTGCCAGCAGCTTAAATCGGGAGGTCAATGAGCAGTTCTTC	CASSLNREVNEQFF
TRBV6-2/TRBV6-3	NA	TRBJ1-1	TRBD1	TGTGCCAGCAGTACTACAGGGGGGGTCACTGAAGCTTTCTTT	CASSTTGGVTEAFF
TRBV27	NA	TRBJ1-1	NA	TGTGCCAGCAGTTTAAAACGGGGTAACACTGAAGCTTTCTTT	CASSLKRGNTEAFF
TRBV27	NA	TRBJ1-2	NA	TGTGCCAGCAAGAGGGCCAACTATGGCTACACCTTC	CASKRANYGYTF
TRBV5-4	many	TRBJ2-1	NA	TGTGCCAGCAGCTTGGCGGTAGCGTATGAGCAGTTCTTC	CASSLAVAYEQFF
TRBV9	NA	TRBJ2-1	NA	TGTGCCAGCAGCCCGAACGGACACGCCAATGAGCAGTTCTTC	CASSPNGHANEQFF
TRBV5-1	NA	TRBJ2-7	NA	TGCGCCAGCAGCTTGGGGCAGGGAGGCTACGAGCAGTACTTC	CASSLGQGGYEQYF
TRBV7-6	NA	TRBJ2-2	NA	TGTGCCAGCAGCTTAGTTGGGGGCGCCGCCGGGGAGCTGTTTTTT	CASSLVGGAAGELFF
TRBV25-1	NA	TRBJ1-3	NA	TGTGCCAGCAGTAACCAGATATCTGGAAACACCATATATTTT	CASSNQISGNTIYF
TRBV5-1	NA	TRBJ2-5	TRBD1	TGCGCCAGCAGCTTGGTAGAAGGGGGCGCAAAGACCCAGTACTTC	CASSLVEGGAKTQYF
TRBV3-1/TRBV3-2	NA	TRBJ2-5	NA	TGTGCCAGCAGCCAAGGATTGATTAGTGAGACCCAGTACTTC	CASSQGLISETQYF
TRBV11-2	NA	TRBJ2-1	NA	TGTGCCAGCAGCTTAGGGGGCAGGGGAAATGAGCAGTTCTTC	CASSLGGRGNEQFF
TRBV6-1	few	TRBJ2-1	NA	TGTGCCAGCAGTGAGATGGACAGCGCCAATGAGCAGTTCTTC	CASSEMDSANEQFF
TRBV7-2	NA	TRBJ1-1	NA	TGTGCCAGCTCTAGGACGTTGACAGAAGTGAACACTGAAGCTTTCTTT	CASSRTLTEVNTEAFF
TRBV7-2	NA	TRBJ2-4	TRBD1	TGTGCCAGCAACGGACAGGGATCCAAAAACATTCAGTACTTC	CASNGQGSKNIQYF
TRBV27	NA	TRBJ1-6	NA	TGTGCCAGCAGTTTATCACCCGGGGGTGGGTCACCCCTCCACTTT	CASSLSPGGGSPLHF
TRBV28	NA	TRBJ2-6	TRBD1	TGTGCCAGCAGTTTGAACAGGGGAGTGGCTGGGGCCAACGTCCTGACTTTC	CASSLNRGVAGANVLTF
TRBV5-3	NA	TRBJ2-7	TRBD1	TGTGCCAGAAGCCGGGACAGGGGCTACGAGCAGTACTTC	CARSRDRGYEQYF
TRBV19	NA	TRBJ2-2	TRBD2	TGTGCCAGTAGTTTACTAGCGGCCGCGAACACCGGGGAGCTGTTTTTT	CASSLLAAANTGELFF
TRBV28	few	TRBJ1-2	NA	TGTGCCAGCAGTCTAACACAGGTCATCTATGGCTACACCTTC	CASSLTQVIYGYTF
TRBV7-9	NA	TRBJ2-7	NA	TGTGCCAGCAGCTTAGGCAGGGAATCCTACGAGCAGTACTTC	CASSLGRESYEQYF
TRBV9	many	TRBJ2-7	NA	TGTGCCAGCAGCGTAGATCAGGGCACCTACGAGCAGTACTTC	CASSVDQGTYEQYF
TRBV3-1/TRBV3-2	once	TRBJ1-5	NA	TGTGCCAGCAGCCAAGAGGGTGAGGAGCCCCAGCATTTT	CASSQEGEEPQHF
TRBV9	NA	TRBJ1-2	TRBD1	TGTGCCAGCAGCGCCGGTCAGGGGGCGTTAGGCTACACCTTC	CASSAGQGALGYTF
TRBV24-1	NA	TRBJ2-1	TRBD2	TGTGCCACCAGTGATTTGGGACTAGCGGGCCAGTTCTTC	CATSDLGLAGQFF
TRBV19	NA	TRBJ1-1	NA	TGTGCCAGTAGTATCATAGTGAACACTGAAGCTTTCTTT	CASSIIVNTEAFF
TRBV10-3	NA	TRBJ1-4	NA	TGTGCCATCAGTGAGGCGGAAACAACGGGTGAAAAACTGTTTTTT	CAISEAETTGEKLFF
TRBV29-1	NA	TRBJ2-7	NA	TGCAGCGCAGGAGGGGGGGAATACGAGCAGTACTTC	CSAGGGEYEQYF
TRBV2	NA	TRBJ2-5	TRBD2	TGTGCCACCAGAATGACTAGCGGGAGCCCAGAGACCCAGTACTTC	CATRMTSGSPETQYF
TRBV10-3	NA	TRBJ2-1	TRBD2	TGTGCCATCAGTCCCGGGACTAGCAATGAGCAGTTCTTC	CAISPGTSNEQFF
TRBV5-4	NA	TRBJ2-3	NA	TGTGCCAGCAGCTTGAGCCCGGGTTACACAGATACGCAGTATTTT	CASSLSPGYTDTQYF
TRBV27	NA	TRBJ1-5	NA	TGTGCCAGCAGATTCTCACAGGAGAATCAGCCCCAGCATTTT	CASRFSQENQPQHF
TRBV6-2/TRBV6-3	NA	TRBJ2-7	TRBD1	TGTGCCAGCAGTTACCCGATGGACAGGGCCATCACCTACGAGCAGTACTTC	CASSYPMDRAITYEQYF
TRBV7-6	NA	TRBJ1-1	NA	TGTGCCAGCAGCCCGACGGGGGGACTCAACACTGAAGCTTTCTTT	CASSPTGGLNTEAFF
TRBV4-1	NA	TRBJ2-7	NA	TGCGCCAGCAGCCAAGTAGGTAGAACTAGACGCTACGAGCAGTACTTC	CASSQVGRTRRYEQYF
TRBV5-8	NA	TRBJ1-1	TRBD1	TGTGCCAGCAGCTTCGGGACAGGGGTCACTGAAGCTTTCTTT	CASSFGTGVTEAFF
TRBV9	NA	TRBJ1-6	NA	TGTGCCAGCAGCGTAGGCCCGGGGGAGAATTCACCCCTCCACTTT	CASSVGPGENSPLHF
TRBV18	NA	TRBJ2-7	TRBD2	TGTGCCAGCTCCCCGACTAGCGGGAGGGACGAGCAGTACTTC	CASSPTSGRDEQYF
TRBV29-1	NA	TRBJ1-5	TRBD1	TGCAGCGTGATGACAGGGAATCAGCCCCAGCATTTT	CSVMTGNQPQHF
TRBV18	NA	TRBJ2-2	TRBD1	TGTGCCAGCTCACCAAGGACAGGGTACACCGGGGAGCTGTTTTTT	CASSPRTGYTGELFF